The entry that follows covers one TCR beta chain sequence. This clone's antigen is unknown. The record has no base qualities; no much larger clone is one base away. CD8 naive samples were obtained by positive selection for CCR7 among CD45RO-negative cells, yielding a CD45RA+CCR7+ population from which TemRA cells were excluded. The donors were healthy, HIV-negative adults with no recently reported acute infections or vaccinations. Only Caucasian adults living in Nashville, Tennessee, USA were represented among the donors. Blood was collected by leukapheresis, and PBMCs were isolated by Ficoll-Histopaque density gradient centrifugation and then cryopreserved in liquid nitrogen vapor phase. Purity and quantity of every magnetically sorted T cell population were checked by analytical flow cytometry. Genomic DNA was isolated from every sorted fraction and measured by UV absorbance on a Nanodrop 2000c.

The sample belongs to a study of shared clonotypes between healthy human individuals (dated by TCRdb to the early 2020s). With regard to the full study: The cohort comprised a couple of women and a few men aged 18 to 49 years. Per donor, three plates each were used for CD4 naive and CD4 memory, two for CD8 naive, and one for CD8 memory. To estimate repertoire size and how much clonotype sharing occurs between individuals, the study deeply sequenced the blood TCR repertoires of about five healthy adults. Libraries were prepared and TCR repertoires were sequenced by different laboratories using diverse techniques, in order to increase sequencing depth and limit assay-specific biases. Leukapheresis yielded between about 0.85 and 9 billion PBMCs per donor. Overall study outcomes, separate from this receptor: Based on pairwise subsampling, the degree of clonotype sharing among donors was expected to be affected by sequencing depth. Larger estimated clonotype richness was generally found for naive subsets than for memory subsets. Because the study included only a small number of donors, the genetic and exposure-history diversity represented was limited. Even with the large sequencing depth, rarefaction of the sorted-subset datasets indicated that sequencing was incomplete. Only blood was sampled, and tissue TCR repertoires likely differ from those in blood. Compared with non-shared clonotypes, clonotypes shared by all four sorted-subset donors had higher generation probabilities. Approximately 5% of naive CD4, roughly 3.5% of naive CD8, about 2.1% of memory CD4, and around 0.42% of memory CD8 clonotypes were shared across several donors.

Using the deep immunoSEQ assay, multiplex PCR amplified TCR CDR3 regions from genomic DNA. Extracted genomic DNA from each cell subset was distributed evenly across all wells of several immunoSEQ 96-well plates, and each plate was treated as a replicate. For sorted subsets, each replicate PCR was loaded with about 0.2 ug genomic DNA, equivalent to some 31,000 T cell genomes. Purified libraries were quantified with a Qubit 3.0 fluorometer, sized on a Bioanalyzer 2100, and re-quantified with the KAPA Library Quantification kit. Every immunoSEQ 96-well plate was sequenced on a dedicated single-read 150-cycle Illumina NextSeq 550 flow cell. For the original study's pipeline: Because the immunoSEQ output included only junctional sequences and no quality scores, the filtering could not be the same as the filtering used for full-length reads. Sequences were annotated with PyIR, a Python wrapper for IgBLAST v1.9, and V/J genes and CDR3 were assigned using IMGT germline references. Any read was removed if the V/J assignment was weak (E-value above 1e-6), the CDR3 was missing, or the read contained stop codons, out-of-frame junctions, or ambiguous translated residues. V3J clonotypes were defined as sequences sharing the same inferred V gene, J gene, and CDR3 amino acid sequence. The percentage overlap between two repertoires was calculated by dividing the number of shared unique clonotypes by the size of the smaller repertoire. Richness of each repertoire was evaluated using RTK rarefaction, the Chao1 estimator, and Recon v2.1 estimates of unobserved clonotypes. Generation probabilities for all TCRbeta clonotypes obtained by the gDNA method from a handful of donors were computed using OLGA. What TCRdb holds here is the immuneACCESS table cut down to in-frame rearrangements. Part of the clones is not present; checked against another copy, under half of the missing clones reflect an unresolved V gene, and the others are unexplained. The DNA gave D and trimming, while V, J and clone size come from that table. This sample has a few million clones in its table, and 93% of those were observed once. More than 1.5% of the sample belongs to the ten largest clones.

Sequenced: naive CD8+ T cells from PBMCs. Taken with the paper, the label for cell subset or site translates to: CD45RA+CCR7+. This TCR came from a man younger than 35 in good health. Some clones in this sample may be carry-over from other donors' samples.

The DNA sequence is TGTGCCACCAGCAGGACAGGAATAGCCAAAAACATTCAGTACTTC. This sequence encodes CATSRTGIAKNIQYF. Recombination joined TRBV15 with TRBJ2-4, with a tentative D gene TRBD1 over 6 matching bases. V is pared back by 3 bases and J by 0 bases, with 9 bases lying between the germline termini. CDR1 and CDR2, per the germline V gene (reference sequence), are LNHNV and YYDKDF. The cysteine opens and the phenylalanine closes a CDR3 of 15 amino acids. CDR3 DNA is the only sequence kept; it has 45 bases, read in frame from the first base.